This T cell receptor beta chain was obtained from a study of T cell clones after liver transplantation. Study context: Samples came from ITN030ST, which attempted immunosuppression withdrawal within 2 years of liver transplantation.

Unstimulated PBMCs were sorted into CD3+CD4+ and CD3+CD8+ populations. Notes on this clone: No antigen is known for it.

Findings and limits, study-wide: In two subjects, few donor cells limited the measurable donor-reactive repertoire.

Clones were sequenced by immunoSEQ multiplex PCR, and TCRdb holds only the in-frame ones, with some missing. Here the sample spans roughly 17,000 clones, 80% being singletons. Germline V gives CDR1 MGHRA, CDR2 YSYEKL. The CDR3 covers 12 residues. Trimming left V 1 base short and J 8 bases short, with 6 bases between. The chain is built from TRBV4-1 and TRBJ1-3; no clear D. This material consisted of CD8+ T cells from blood, taken around 50 months after liver transplant. This receptor was obtained from a human patient who received a liver transplant. T cells may partly derive from the graft donor. CDR3 DNA sequence: TGCGCCAGCAGCCAAGCCCGGGACACCATATATTTT. Amino acid sequence: CASSQARDTIYF.